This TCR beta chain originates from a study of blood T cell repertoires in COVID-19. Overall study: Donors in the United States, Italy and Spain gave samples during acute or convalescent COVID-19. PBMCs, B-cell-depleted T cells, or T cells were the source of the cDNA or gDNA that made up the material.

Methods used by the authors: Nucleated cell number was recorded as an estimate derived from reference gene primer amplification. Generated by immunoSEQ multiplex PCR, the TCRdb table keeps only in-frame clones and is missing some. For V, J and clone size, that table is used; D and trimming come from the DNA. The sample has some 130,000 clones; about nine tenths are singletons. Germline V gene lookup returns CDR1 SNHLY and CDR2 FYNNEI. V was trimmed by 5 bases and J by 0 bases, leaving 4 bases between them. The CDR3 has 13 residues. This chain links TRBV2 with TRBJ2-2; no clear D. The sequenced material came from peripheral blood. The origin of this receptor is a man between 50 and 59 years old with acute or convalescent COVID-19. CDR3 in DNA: TGTGCCAGCAGTATCACGAACACCGGGGAGCTGTTTTTT. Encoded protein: CASSITNTGELFF.